The text below deals with one T cell receptor (beta chain). This receptor's antigen is unknown. Nothing much larger sits one base from this clone, and base qualities are not available. This record comes from a study of graft-versus-host responses after intestinal transplantation (dated by TCRdb to the early 2020s). Notes on the research overall: Recipients received multivisceral, liver-intestinal, or isolated intestinal transplants. Donor T cell macrochimerism was defined as a peak of at least 4% donor T cells among recipient peripheral blood mononuclear cells. Anti-thymocyte globulin induction was given to all recipients, followed by maintenance tacrolimus and steroids for approximately three years. The cohort enrolled 20 to 30 intestinal transplant recipients, one of whom was a retransplant, and a few patients without pretransplant specimens were excluded. To identify alloreactive clones, pre-transplant mixed lymphocyte reaction products were sequenced and then compared with unstimulated pre-transplant donor and recipient T cells. Rather than going through the commercial service, samples from a few later patients were sequenced in-house on an Illumina MiSeq and processed with MiXCR. After intestinal transplantation, graft-versus-host and host-versus-graft alloreactive T cell clones in the graft, circulation and bone marrow were tracked using bulk TCR-beta CDR3 sequencing.

In the germline V gene (reference sequence), CDR1 corresponds to GTSNPN and CDR2 to SVGIG. The CDR3 runs 13 amino acids, cysteine and phenylalanine included. The retained sequence is limited to the CDR3, 39 bases, with the frame set at the first base. Deletion took 3 bases off V and 5 bases off J, with a span of 14 bases between the germline ends. Library preparation employed the immunoSEQ multiplex PCR assay. For most patients, genomic DNA was isolated using the Qiagen DNeasy Blood and Tissue Kit and was shipped frozen to Adaptive Biotechnologies for TCR sequencing. For most patients, high-throughput TCR-beta CDR3 sequencing of genomic DNA was performed by Adaptive Biotechnologies. From the authors' description of their analysis: Adaptive's ImmunoSEQ software was the source of the TCR sequencing data for fewer than 20 patients, while three other patients were processed with MiXCR and VDJtools. CD4 versus CD8 sorting errors were corrected by removing sequences found in both subsets at a frequency ratio below 5:1. CDR3 nucleotide sequences shared between donor and recipient were removed because their origin could not be assigned. Alloreactive clones required at least 2-fold expansion over unstimulated cells and minimum CFSE-low frequency of 0.002% (template counts) or 0.001% (read counts). A clone was considered mappable if detected in the sequenced pre-transplant spleen, lymph node, or MLR CFSE-low populations of the donor or recipient. The cumulative frequency of alloreactive clones was calculated as a percentage of all sequences, weighted by copy number. The clones in this table, taken by TCRdb from immuneACCESS, are in-frame only. Not every clone is retained; where verified, under half of the shortfall comes from an unresolved V gene, and the cause of the rest is unknown. V, J and clone size are those of that table, while D and trimming were read from the DNA. The sample data list 150,000 or so clones, and around 90% of these were observed just once. The top ten hold 0.19% of the sample.

The meaning of the sample's time point label: cells obtained before transplantation from donor or recipient. CD3+CD4+ and CD3+CD8+ populations were FACS-sorted from unstimulated pre-transplant donor and recipient cells taken from spleen or lymph nodes. The study at large found these results: GvH clones were detected in recipient bone marrow, and some appeared earlier in ileal mucosa or blood, consistent with an intestinal mucosal origin. Conclusions were limited by the relatively low number and heterogeneity of intestinal transplant patients. Peak levels of circulating GvH clones were associated with declines in HvG clones early after transplant. In the allografts of patients with donor T cell macrochimerism, GvH to HvG T cell clonal ratios were high.

The sequence links TRBV30 to TRBJ2-7; no D gene can be assigned with confidence. The sample was unstimulated CD4+ T cells sorted from spleen or lymph node cells, taken before intestinal transplant. The origin of this receptor is a human donor who received an intestinal transplant. CDR3 protein: CAWSADRTNEQYF. The DNA reads as follows: TGTGCCTGGAGCGCCGACCGTACCAACGAGCAGTACTTC.